This T cell receptor (beta chain) originates from a study of blood T cells in healthy people across ages. Study-level results: Correlation between TCR beta diversity and naive T cell percentage was strong. Estimated diversity, derived from one million T cells, was regarded as an underestimate.

A note on this clonotype: Antigen unknown.

A second roughly 6 to 11 cycle PCR used barcoded and J-beta primers. Every single cDNA molecule received a tag from a template-switch adaptor with 12 random nucleotides. Using its own MiXCR run on the 5' RACE reads, TCRdb lists one record per CDR3 protein. The table has about a million distinct CDR3 sequences, roughly 47% seen once. Trimming took 0 bases from V and 1 from J, leaving 4 bases between them. The CDR3 is 13 amino acids. Germline V gives CDR1 SGHRS, CDR2 YFSETQ. Total RNA was extracted at no less than 5 micrograms per sample. This receptor was taken from an older woman in good health. The sample was blood. V is TRBV5-1 and J is TRBJ1-2; D is unclear. Here the CDR3 reads CASSLVDNYGYTF. Written as DNA, the CDR3 is TGCGCCAGCAGCTTGGTGGATAACTATGGCTACACCTTC.